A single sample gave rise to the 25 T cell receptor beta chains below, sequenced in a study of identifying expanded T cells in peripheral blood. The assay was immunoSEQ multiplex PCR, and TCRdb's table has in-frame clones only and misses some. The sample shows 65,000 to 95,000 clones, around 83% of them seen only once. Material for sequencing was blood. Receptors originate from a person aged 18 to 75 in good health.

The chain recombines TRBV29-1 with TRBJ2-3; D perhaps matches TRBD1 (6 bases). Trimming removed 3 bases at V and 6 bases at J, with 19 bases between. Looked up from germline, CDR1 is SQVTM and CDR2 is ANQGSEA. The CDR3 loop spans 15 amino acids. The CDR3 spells CSVDNPAPGVDTQYF. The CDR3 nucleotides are TGCAGCGTTGATAACCCCGCCCCAGGGGTTGATACGCAGTATTTT.

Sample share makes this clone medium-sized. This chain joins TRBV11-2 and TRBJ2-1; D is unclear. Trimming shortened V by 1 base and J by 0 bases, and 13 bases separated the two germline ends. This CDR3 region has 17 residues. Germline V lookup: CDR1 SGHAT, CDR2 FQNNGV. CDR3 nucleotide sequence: TGTGCCAGCAGCTTAGGCGCCCCTTACAGCTCCTACAATGAGCAGTTCTTC. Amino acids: CASSLGAPYSSYNEQFF.

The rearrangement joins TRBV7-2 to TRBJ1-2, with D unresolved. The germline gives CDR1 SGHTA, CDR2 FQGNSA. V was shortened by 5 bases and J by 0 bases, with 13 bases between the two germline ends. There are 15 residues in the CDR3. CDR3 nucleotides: TGTGCCAGCAGCCAACGTAGTAATACTAACTATGGCTACACCTTC. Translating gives CASSQRSNTNYGYTF.

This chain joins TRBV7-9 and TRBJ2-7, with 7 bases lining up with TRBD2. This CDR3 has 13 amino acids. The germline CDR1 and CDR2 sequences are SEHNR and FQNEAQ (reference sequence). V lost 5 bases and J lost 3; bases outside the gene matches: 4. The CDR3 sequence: CASSPTSNYEQYF. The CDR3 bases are TGTGCCAGCAGCCCGACTAGCAACTACGAGCAGTACTTC.

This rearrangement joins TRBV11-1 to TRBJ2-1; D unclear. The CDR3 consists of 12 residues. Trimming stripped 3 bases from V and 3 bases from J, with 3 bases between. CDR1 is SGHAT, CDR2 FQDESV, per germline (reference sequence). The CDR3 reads CASSFDYNEQFF. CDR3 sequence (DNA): TGTGCCAGCAGCTTTGACTACAATGAGCAGTTCTTC.

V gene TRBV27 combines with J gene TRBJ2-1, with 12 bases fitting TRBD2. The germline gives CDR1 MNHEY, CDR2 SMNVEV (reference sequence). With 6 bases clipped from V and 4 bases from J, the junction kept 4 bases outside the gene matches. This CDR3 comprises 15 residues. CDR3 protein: CASSLAGGSYNEQFF. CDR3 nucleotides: TGTGCCAGCAGCCTAGCGGGAGGGTCGTACAATGAGCAGTTCTTC.

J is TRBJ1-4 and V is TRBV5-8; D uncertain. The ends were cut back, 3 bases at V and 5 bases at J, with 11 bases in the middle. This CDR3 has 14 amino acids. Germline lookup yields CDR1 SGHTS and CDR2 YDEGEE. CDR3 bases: TGTGCCAGCAGCTCCAGGCGGGAGAATGAAAAACTGTTTTTT. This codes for CASSSRRENEKLFF.

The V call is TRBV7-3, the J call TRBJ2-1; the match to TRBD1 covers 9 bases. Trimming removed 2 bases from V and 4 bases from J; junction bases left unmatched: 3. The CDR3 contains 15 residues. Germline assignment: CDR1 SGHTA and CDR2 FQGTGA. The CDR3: CASSLDGQGYNEQFF. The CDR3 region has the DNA TGTGCCAGCAGCTTAGATGGACAGGGGTACAATGAGCAGTTCTTC.

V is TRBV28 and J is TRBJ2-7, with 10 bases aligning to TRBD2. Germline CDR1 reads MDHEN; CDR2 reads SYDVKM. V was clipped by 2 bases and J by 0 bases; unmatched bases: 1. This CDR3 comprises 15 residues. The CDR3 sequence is CASSLGTSVSYEQYF. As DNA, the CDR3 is TGTGCCAGCAGTTTAGGGACTAGCGTCTCCTACGAGCAGTACTTC.

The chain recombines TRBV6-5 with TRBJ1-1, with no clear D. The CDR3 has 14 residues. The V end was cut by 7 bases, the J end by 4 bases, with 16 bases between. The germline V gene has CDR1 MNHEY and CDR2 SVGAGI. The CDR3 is CASTPPGSGTEAFF. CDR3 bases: TGTGCCAGCACGCCCCCCGGGTCGGGCACTGAAGCTTTCTTT.

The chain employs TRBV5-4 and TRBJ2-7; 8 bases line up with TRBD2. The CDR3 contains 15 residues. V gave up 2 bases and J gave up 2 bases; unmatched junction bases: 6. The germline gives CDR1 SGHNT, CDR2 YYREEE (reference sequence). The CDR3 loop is CASSFRREGTYEQYF. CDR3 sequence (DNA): TGTGCCAGCAGCTTTAGACGGGAGGGGACCTACGAGCAGTACTTC.

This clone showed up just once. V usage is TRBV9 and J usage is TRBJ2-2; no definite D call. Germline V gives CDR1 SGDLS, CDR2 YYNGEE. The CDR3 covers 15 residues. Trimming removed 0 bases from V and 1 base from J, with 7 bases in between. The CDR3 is CASSVGNLNTGELFF. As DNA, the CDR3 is TGTGCCAGCAGCGTAGGAAACCTGAACACCGGGGAGCTGTTTTTT.

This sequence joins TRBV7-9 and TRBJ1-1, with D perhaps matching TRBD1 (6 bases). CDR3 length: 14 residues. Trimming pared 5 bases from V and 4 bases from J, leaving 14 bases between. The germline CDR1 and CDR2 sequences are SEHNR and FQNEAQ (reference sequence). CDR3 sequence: CASSVQGAATEAFF. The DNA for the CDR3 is TGTGCCAGCAGCGTACAGGGTGCAGCCACTGAAGCTTTCTTT.

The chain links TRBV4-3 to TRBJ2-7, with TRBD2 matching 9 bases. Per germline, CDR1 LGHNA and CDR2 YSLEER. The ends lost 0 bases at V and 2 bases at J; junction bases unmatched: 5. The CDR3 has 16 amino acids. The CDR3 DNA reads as TGCGCCAGCAGCCAAGATTTGGCTAGCGGGACCTACGAGCAGTACTTC. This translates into CASSQDLASGTYEQYF.

The CDR3 loop is CASSATSGSDEQFF. CDR3 sequence (DNA): TGTGCCAGCAGTGCGACTAGCGGGAGCGATGAGCAGTTCTTC. The chain is built from TRBV6-5 and TRBJ2-1, with 12 bases aligning to TRBD2. CDR3 length equals 14 residues. The junction had 4 bases not matched to a gene; V was cut back by 5 bases and J by 8 bases. CDR1 and CDR2 (germline): MNHEY, SVGAGI.

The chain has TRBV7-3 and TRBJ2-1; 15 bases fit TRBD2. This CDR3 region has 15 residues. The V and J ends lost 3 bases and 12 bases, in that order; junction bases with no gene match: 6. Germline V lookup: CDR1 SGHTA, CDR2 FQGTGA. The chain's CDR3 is CASSLNGLAGGPQFF. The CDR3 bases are TGTGCCAGCAGCTTGAACGGACTAGCGGGAGGGCCGCAGTTCTTC.

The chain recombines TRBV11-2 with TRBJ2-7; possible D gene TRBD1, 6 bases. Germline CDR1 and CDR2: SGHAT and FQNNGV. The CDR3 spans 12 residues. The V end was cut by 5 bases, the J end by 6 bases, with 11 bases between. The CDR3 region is CASSTDRREQYF. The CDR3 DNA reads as TGTGCCAGCAGCACAGACAGGCGCGAGCAGTACTTC.

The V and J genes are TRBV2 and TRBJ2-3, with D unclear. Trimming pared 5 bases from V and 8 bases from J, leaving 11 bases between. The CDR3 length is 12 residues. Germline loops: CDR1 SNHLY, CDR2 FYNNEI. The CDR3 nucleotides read TGTGCCAGCAGTTCCGAGGTCGGTACGCAGTATTTT. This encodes CASSSEVGTQYF.

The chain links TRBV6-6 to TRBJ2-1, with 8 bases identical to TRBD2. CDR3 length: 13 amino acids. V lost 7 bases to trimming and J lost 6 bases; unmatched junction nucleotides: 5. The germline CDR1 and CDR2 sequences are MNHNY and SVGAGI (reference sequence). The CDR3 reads CASKVAGPNEQFF. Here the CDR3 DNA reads TGTGCCAGCAAAGTAGCGGGACCCAATGAGCAGTTCTTC.

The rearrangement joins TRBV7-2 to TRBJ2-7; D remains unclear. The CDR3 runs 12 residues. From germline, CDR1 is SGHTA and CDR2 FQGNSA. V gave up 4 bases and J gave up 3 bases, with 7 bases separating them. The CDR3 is CASSSRFYEQYF. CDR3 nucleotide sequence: TGTGCCAGCAGCTCCCGTTTCTACGAGCAGTACTTC.

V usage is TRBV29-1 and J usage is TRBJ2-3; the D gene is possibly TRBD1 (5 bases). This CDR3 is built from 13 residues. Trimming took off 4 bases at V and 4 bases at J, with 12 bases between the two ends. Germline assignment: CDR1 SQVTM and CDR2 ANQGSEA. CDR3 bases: TGCAGCGTTGGCCTAGAAGGGGCAGATACGCAGTATTTT. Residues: CSVGLEGADTQYF.

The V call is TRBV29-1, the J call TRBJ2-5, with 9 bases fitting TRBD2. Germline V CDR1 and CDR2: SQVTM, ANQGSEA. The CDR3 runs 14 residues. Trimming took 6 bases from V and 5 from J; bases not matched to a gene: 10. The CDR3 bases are TGCAGCGTGGATAGCGGGAGCGTTCGGGAGACCCAGTACTTC. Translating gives CSVDSGSVRETQYF.

The chain's CDR3 is CASSSYTGGTGELFF. CDR3 nucleotide sequence: TGTGCCAGCAGCTCCTATACAGGGGGCACCGGGGAGCTGTTTTTT. V usage is TRBV7-9 and J usage is TRBJ2-2; TRBD1 matches 8 bases. The germline CDR1 and CDR2 sequences are SEHNR and FQNEAQ (reference sequence). This CDR3 contains 15 residues. Trimming cost V 4 bases and J 4 bases; bases outside gene matches: 5.

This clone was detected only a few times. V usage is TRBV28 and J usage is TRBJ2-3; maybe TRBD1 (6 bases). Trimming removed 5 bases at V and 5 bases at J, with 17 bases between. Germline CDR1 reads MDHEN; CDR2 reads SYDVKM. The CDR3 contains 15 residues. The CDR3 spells CASSPNTGLRDTQYF. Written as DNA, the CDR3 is TGTGCCAGCAGTCCTAACACAGGGCTGAGAGATACGCAGTATTTT.

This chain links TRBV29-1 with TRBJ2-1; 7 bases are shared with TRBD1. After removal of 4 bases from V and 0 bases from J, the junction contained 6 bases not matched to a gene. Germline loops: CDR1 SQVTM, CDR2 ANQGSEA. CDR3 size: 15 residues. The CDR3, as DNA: TGCAGCGTTGCCGGGACAGAGAGCTCCTACAATGAGCAGTTCTTC. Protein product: CSVAGTESSYNEQFF.